The 2 T cell receptor beta chains given below trace back to one sample, sequenced in a study of identical twins. TCRdb called the 5' RACE reads again in MiXCR, with one record for every CDR3 protein. The sample holds approximately 490,000 distinct CDR3 sequences; about 20% are singletons and the top ten take approximately 0.49%. The same sample was also studied in work on yellow fever vaccine responses in identical twins.

The sample taken for sequencing was CD4+ T cells sorted from blood. All receptors derive from a woman younger than 35 in good health.

The chain has TRBV5-1 and TRBJ2-7; D remains ambiguous. Trimming removed 5 bases from V and 3 bases from J, with 18 bases in between. This CDR3 has 15 amino acids. Germline loops: CDR1 SGHRS, CDR2 YFSETQ. CDR3 nucleotide sequence: TGCGCCAGCAGTCAAGCAGGAGAGGCCCTCTACGAGCAGTACTTC. It specifies CASSQAGEALYEQYF.

V and J are TRBV20-1 and TRBJ2-3, with D possibly matching TRBD1 (5 bases). The CDR3 loop spans 12 amino acids. Per germline, CDR1 DFQATT and CDR2 SNEGSKA (reference sequence). Trimming pared 5 bases from V and 3 bases from J, leaving 9 bases between. CDR3 sequence (DNA): TGCAGTGCTCCGGACAAGACAGATACGCAGTATTTT. This encodes CSAPDKTDTQYF.